This TCR beta chain is from a study of blood T cell repertoires in COVID-19 (dated by TCRdb to the early 2020s). Turning to the overall study: Collaborator samples came from the United States, Italy and Spain and covered acute and convalescent phases of COVID-19. The prospective study material was composed of cDNA or gDNA derived from T cells, B-cell-depleted T cells, or PBMCs. The dataset comprised deeply sampled blood TCRbeta repertoires from subjects exposed to, actively infected with, or recovered from COVID-19. The repertoires were made available in a free public database intended to serve as a resource for research on the immune response to SARS-CoV-2. Samples came from the ongoing ImmuneRACE study (first 160 participants) plus 1,254 subjects from 6 global collaborators. Nearly every sample came with metadata listing a de-identified subject ID, COVID-19 status, age in years and sex. Where HLA class I and class II types were available, the types were taken from metadata supplied by the sample provider, not from assay-based typing. Study-wide findings and limitations: Clinical and demographic metadata were provided uncurated, with the amount varying by source and participant.

After removal of 6 bases from V and 5 bases from J, the junction retains 5 bases not matched to a gene. Inclusive of the bounding cysteine and phenylalanine, the CDR3 is 14 residues long. Just CDR3 DNA is preserved here, 42 bases in frame from base 1. The germline V gene supplies CDR1 SNHLY and CDR2 FYNNEI. This clone was observed at least ten times. No cognate antigen has been identified for it. Per-base qualities were not stored, and no clone one base away is much larger. In Seattle, one collaborating source enrolled patients while the infection was active and tracked those patients longitudinally over the course of disease. Collaborating institutions collected whole blood in K2EDTA tubes following their own protocols. For TCRbeta analysis, collaborator samples were shipped as frozen whole blood, as isolated PBMCs, or as DNA extracted from either sample type. The immunoSEQ Assay, a bias-controlled multiplex PCR, was used to amplify TCRbeta CDR3 regions from genomic DNA. Regarding the original processing steps: Within the assay, amplification of reference gene primers was used to estimate how many nucleated cells each sample contained. To quantify the absolute abundance of each unique TCRbeta CDR3 rearrangement, sequence reads were collapsed and filtered. Productive Simpson clonality was computed per sample as the square root of Simpson's diversity index over productive rearrangements. The clones in this table, taken by TCRdb from immuneACCESS, are in-frame only. Not every clone is retained; where verified, under half of the shortfall comes from an unresolved V gene, and the cause of the rest is unknown. Clone size and the V and J calls come from that table; the DNA yielded D and trimming. The sample table lists fewer than 200,000 clones, 79% of them with a count of one. The top ten hold more than 6.5% of the sample.

The V and J segments used are TRBV2 and TRBJ1-4; 8 middle bases align to TRBD1. Sequenced input: peripheral blood. The sequence was obtained from a woman in her sixties with COVID-19, enrolled during active disease. The DNA sequence is given as TGTGCCAGCAGAGCAGGGGGCTGGAATGAAAAACTGTTTTTT. Translated, it reads CASRAGGWNEKLFF.